This TCR beta chain was sequenced for a study of beta chain features in type 1 diabetes. Every isolated RNA sample was fully reverse transcribed, so sequencing captured expressed TCRB transcripts. Produced via immunoSEQ multiplex PCR; TCRdb's table is partial and in-frame only. The profile covers some 410,000 clones, with about an eighth appearing a single time and roughly 0.046% taken by the ten largest. This clone came up a few times. Germline V gene sequence: CDR1 KGHSH, CDR2 LQKENI. Trimming removed 9 bases from V and 0 bases from J, with 15 bases in between. This CDR3 is 15 amino acids long. The source material was naive CD4+ T cells from blood. The chain carries TRBV18 and TRBJ2-1, with a weak D call TRBD1 (6 bases). The source of this sequence is a woman aged 18-35 years in good health. The CDR3 DNA follows: TGTGCCAGTTCCCTCCAGGGGCACTCCTACAATGAGCAGTTCTTC. Its translation is CASSLQGHSYNEQFF.